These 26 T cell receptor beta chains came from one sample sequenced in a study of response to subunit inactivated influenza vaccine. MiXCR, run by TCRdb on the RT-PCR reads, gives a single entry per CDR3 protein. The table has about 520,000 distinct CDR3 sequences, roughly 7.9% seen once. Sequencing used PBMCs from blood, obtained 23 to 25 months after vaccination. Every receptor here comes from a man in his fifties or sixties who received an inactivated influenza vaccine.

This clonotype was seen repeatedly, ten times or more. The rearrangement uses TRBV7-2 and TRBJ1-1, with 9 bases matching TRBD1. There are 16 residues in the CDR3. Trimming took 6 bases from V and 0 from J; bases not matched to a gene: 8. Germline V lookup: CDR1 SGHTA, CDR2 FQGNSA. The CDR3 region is CASSKGTGPLNTEAFF. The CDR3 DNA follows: TGTGCCAGCAGTAAAGGGACAGGGCCCTTGAACACTGAAGCTTTCTTT.

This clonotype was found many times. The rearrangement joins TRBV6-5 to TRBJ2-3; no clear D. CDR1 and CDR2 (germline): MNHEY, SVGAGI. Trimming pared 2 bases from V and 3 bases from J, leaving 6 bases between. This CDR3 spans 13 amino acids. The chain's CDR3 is CASSYRMTDTQYF. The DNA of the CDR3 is TGTGCCAGCAGTTACCGTATGACAGATACGCAGTATTTT.

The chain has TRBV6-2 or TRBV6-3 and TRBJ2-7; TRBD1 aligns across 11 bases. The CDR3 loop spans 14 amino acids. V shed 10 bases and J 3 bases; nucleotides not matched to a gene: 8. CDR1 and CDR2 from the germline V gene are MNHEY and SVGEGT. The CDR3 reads CATTLGTGGYEQYF. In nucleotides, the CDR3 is TGTGCCACCACCCTGGGGACAGGGGGCTACGAGCAGTACTTC.

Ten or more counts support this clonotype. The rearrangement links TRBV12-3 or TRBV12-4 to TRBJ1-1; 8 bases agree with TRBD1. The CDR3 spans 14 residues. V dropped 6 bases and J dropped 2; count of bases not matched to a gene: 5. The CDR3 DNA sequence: TGTGCCAGCAGCTTATCAGGGGGCAACACTGAAGCTTTCTTT. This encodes CASSLSGGNTEAFF.

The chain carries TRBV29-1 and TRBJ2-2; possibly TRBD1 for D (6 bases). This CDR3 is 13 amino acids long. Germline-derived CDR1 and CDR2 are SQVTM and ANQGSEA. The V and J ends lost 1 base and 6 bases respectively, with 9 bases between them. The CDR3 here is CSVEANRAGELFF. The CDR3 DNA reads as TGCAGCGTTGAAGCAAACAGGGCCGGGGAGCTGTTTTTT.

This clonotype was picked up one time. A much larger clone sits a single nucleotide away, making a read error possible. CDR3 region: CSARASTGYGSEQYF. DNA of the CDR3: TGCAGTGCTAGAGCAAGTACAGGGTACGGTTCGGAGCAGTACTTC. The rearrangement joins TRBV20-1 to TRBJ2-7; the D gene is possibly TRBD1 (6 bases). The germline V gene has CDR1 DFQATT and CDR2 SNEGSKA (reference sequence). CDR3 length equals 15 residues. The V and J ends lost 1 base and 7 bases respectively, with 20 bases between them.

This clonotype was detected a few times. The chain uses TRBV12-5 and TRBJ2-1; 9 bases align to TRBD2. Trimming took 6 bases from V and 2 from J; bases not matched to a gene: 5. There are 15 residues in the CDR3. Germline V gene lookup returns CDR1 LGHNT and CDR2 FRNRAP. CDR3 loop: CASGTGTSPYNEQFF. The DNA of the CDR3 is TGTGCTAGTGGCACCGGGACTAGCCCCTACAATGAGCAGTTCTTC.

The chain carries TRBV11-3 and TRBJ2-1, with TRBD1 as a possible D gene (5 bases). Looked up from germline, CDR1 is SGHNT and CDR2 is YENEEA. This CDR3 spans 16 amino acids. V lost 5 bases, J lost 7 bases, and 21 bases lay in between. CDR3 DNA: TGTGCCAGCAGCACCCTAGGGGTGGTTTTGAAGAATGAGCAGTTCTTC. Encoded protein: CASSTLGVVLKNEQFF.

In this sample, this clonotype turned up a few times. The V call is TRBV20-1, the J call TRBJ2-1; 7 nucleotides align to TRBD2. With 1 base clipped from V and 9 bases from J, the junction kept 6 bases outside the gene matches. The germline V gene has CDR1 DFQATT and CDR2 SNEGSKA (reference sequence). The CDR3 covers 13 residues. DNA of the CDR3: TGCAGTGCTAGAGGTACGGGAGGTGGTGAGCAGTTCTTC. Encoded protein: CSARGTGGGEQFF.

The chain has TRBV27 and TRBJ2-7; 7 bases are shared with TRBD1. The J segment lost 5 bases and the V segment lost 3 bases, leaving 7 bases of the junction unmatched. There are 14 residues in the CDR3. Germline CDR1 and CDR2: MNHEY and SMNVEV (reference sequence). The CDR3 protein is CASSFGGRGNEQYF. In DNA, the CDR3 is TGTGCCAGCAGTTTTGGGGGCAGGGGGAACGAGCAGTACTTC.

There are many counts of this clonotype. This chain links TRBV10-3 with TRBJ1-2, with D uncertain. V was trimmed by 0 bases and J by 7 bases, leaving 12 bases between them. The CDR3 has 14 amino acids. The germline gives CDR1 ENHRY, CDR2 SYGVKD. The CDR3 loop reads CAISESTRSVGYTF. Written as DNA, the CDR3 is TGTGCCATCAGTGAGTCGACAAGATCCGTTGGCTACACCTTC.

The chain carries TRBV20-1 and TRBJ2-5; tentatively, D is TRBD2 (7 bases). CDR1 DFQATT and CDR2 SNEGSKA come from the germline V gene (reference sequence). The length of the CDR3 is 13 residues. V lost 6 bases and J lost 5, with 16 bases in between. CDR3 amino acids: CSAGFGGLETQYF. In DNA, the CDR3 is TGCAGTGCGGGTTTCGGGGGGCTTGAGACCCAGTACTTC.

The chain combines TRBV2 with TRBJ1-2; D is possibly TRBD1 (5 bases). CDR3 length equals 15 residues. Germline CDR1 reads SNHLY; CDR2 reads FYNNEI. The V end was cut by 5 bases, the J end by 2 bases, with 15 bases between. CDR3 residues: CASSTWGRENYGYTF. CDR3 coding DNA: TGTGCCAGCAGTACCTGGGGACGGGAAAACTATGGCTACACCTTC.

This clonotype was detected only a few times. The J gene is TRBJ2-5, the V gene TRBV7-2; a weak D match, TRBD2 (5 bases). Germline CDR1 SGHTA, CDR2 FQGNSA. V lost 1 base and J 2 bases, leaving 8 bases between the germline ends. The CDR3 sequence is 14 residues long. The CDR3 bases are TGTGCCAGCAGCTTAGTTAGCGCTCAAGAGACCCAGTACTTC. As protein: CASSLVSAQETQYF.

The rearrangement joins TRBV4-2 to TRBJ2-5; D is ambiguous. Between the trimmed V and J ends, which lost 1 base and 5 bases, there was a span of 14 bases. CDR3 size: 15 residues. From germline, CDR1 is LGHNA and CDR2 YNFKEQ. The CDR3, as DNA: TGTGCCAGCAGCCAAGGTCGGCCCGCCGGGGAGACCCAGTACTTC. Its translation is CASSQGRPAGETQYF.

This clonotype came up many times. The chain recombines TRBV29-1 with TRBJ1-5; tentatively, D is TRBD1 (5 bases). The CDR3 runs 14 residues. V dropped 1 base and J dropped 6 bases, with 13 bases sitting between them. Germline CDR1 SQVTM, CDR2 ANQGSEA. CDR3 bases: TGCAGCGTTGAAGTCGGGGGTGTGGGTCAGCCCCAGCATTTT. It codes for CSVEVGGVGQPQHF.

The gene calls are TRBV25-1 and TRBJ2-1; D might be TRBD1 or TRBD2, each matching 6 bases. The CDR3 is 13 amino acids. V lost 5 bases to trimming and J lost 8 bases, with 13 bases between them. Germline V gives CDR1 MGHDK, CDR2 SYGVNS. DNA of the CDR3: TGTGCCAGCAGTCGATTCGGGGGCTATGAGCAGTTCTTC. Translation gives CASSRFGGYEQFF.

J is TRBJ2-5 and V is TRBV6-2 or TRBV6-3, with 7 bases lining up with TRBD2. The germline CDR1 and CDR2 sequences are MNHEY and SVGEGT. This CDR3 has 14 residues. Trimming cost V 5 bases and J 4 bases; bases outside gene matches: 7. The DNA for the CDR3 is TGTGCCAGCAGTCACCGCCGCGGGGGAGAGACCCAGTACTTC. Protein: CASSHRRGGETQYF.

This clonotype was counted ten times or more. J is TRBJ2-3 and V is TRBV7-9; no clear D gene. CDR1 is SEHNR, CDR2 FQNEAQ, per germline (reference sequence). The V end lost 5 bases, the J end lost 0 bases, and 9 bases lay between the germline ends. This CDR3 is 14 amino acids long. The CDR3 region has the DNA TGTGCCAGCAGCCTGACATCTAGCACAGATACGCAGTATTTT. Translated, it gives CASSLTSSTDTQYF. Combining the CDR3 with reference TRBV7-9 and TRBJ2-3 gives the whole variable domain DTGVSQNPRHKITKRGQNVTFRCDPISEHNRLYWYRQTLGQGPEFLTYFQNEAQLEKSRLLSDRFSAERPKGSFSTLEIQRTEQGDSAMYLCASSLTSSTDTQYFGPGTRLTVL.

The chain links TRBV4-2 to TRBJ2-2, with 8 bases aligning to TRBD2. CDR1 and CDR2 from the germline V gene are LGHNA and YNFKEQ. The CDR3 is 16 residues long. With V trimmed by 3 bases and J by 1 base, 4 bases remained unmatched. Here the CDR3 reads CASSQGSGGNTGELFF. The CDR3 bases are TGTGCCAGCAGCCAGGGGAGCGGGGGGAACACCGGGGAGCTGTTTTTT.

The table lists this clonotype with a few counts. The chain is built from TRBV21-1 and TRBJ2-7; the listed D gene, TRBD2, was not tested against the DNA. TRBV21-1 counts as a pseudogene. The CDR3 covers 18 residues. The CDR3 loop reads CASSKLRERAQVSYEQYF. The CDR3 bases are TGTGCCAGCAGCAAATTACGTGAGCGGGCCCAGGTCTCGTACGAGCAGTACTTC.

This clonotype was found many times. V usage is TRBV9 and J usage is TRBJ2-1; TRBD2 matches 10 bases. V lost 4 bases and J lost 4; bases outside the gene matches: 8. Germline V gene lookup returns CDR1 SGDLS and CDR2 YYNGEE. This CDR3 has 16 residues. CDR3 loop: CASSFRAGGSYNEQFF. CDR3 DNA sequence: TGTGCCAGCAGCTTCAGAGCGGGGGGGTCTTACAATGAGCAGTTCTTC.

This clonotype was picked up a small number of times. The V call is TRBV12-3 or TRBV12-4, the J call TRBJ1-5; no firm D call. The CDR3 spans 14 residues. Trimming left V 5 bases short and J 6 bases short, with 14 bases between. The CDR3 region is CASSLSGQSQPQHF. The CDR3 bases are TGTGCCAGCAGTCTATCCGGGCAAAGTCAGCCCCAGCATTTT.

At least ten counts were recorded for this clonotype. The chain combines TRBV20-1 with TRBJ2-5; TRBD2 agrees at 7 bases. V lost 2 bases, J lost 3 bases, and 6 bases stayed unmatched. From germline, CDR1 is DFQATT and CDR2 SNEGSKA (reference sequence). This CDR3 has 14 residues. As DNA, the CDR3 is TGCAGTGCTAGAATGGGAAGCGGGAAAGAGACCCAGTACTTC. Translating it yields CSARMGSGKETQYF.

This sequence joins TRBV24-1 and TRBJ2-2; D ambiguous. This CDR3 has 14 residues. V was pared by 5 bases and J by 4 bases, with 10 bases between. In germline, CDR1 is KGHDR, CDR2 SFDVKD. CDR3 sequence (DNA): TGTGCCACCAGTGCCCCCAGAACCACCGGGGAGCTGTTTTTT. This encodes CATSAPRTTGELFF.

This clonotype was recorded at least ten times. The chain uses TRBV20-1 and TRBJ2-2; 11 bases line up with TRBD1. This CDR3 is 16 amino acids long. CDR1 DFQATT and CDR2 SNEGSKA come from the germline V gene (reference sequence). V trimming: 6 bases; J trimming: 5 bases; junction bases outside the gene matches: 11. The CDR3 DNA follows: TGCAGTGCCAATCGCCCCGGGACAGGGGGGACCGGGGAGCTGTTTTTT. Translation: CSANRPGTGGTGELFF.